The clone carrying this T cell receptor beta chain is judged medium-sized. Its antigen is not known. Noted treatment: 10-day PBMC culture with coronavirus spike peptide pools or control peptides (ViraFEST assay). Days 3 and 7 saw half the medium replaced with fresh IL-2 medium. The data were taken from a study of vaccination and CD4 T cells after COVID-19. Study-level background: SARS-CoV-2 was confirmed by nasal swab PCR; disease was mild in several, severe in one. Overlapping spike peptides of SARS-CoV-2, HCoV-NL63, HCoV-OC43 and HCoV-229E stimulated the cells.

An Oncomine TCR Beta short-read assay was used to sequence the DNA from cultured CD4+ T cells. TCRdb re-derived calls from the PCR reads in MiXCR, one entry per CDR3 protein. The data hold more than 4,000 distinct CDR3 sequences, with roughly a fifth observed a single time. This CDR3 comprises 11 residues. Germline V lookup: CDR1 DFQATT, CDR2 SNEGSKA (reference sequence). The trim removed 6 bases at V and 7 bases at J, leaving 2 bases unmatched. The TCR originated in a human donor who had recovered from COVID-19. Sequenced material: CD4+ T cells from blood, cultured in vitro. This chain connects TRBV20-1 to TRBJ2-1, with TRBD2 matching over 8 bases. The CDR3 loop is CSAERGNEQFF. In nucleotides, the CDR3 is TGCAGTGCGGAGCGGGGGAATGAGCAGTTCTTC.